These 29 T cell receptor beta chains were all obtained from the same sample, sequenced in a study of shared clonotypes between healthy human individuals. Measured with immunoSEQ multiplex PCR; TCRdb has only the in-frame clones, and not every one. This sample has hundreds of thousands of clones, with 92% found just once. Selected positively for CCR7 and CD45RO-negative, naive CD8 cells excluded terminally differentiated effector memory CD45RA+ cells. The sequenced material came from naive CD8+ T cells sorted from blood. The receptor source for this set is a man aged 25 to 40 in good health.

A note on this clone: The sample has other DNA sequences that encode this CDR3 too. V and J are TRBV9 and TRBJ2-1; no reliable D call. The CDR3 is made up of 13 amino acids. V was cut by 0 bases and J by 5 bases, with 6 bases left in between. CDR1 and CDR2 (germline): SGDLS, YYNGEE. CDR3 coding DNA: TGTGCCAGCAGCGTAGACCGGGACAATGAGCAGTTCTTC. Its protein is CASSVDRDNEQFF.

This chain uses TRBV28 with TRBJ1-1; D is possibly TRBD1 (5 bases). V was clipped by 8 bases and J by 0 bases, with 25 bases between them. Looked up from germline, CDR1 is MDHEN and CDR2 is SYDVKM. This CDR3 spans 18 amino acids. CDR3 sequence: CASGGFRGEESMNTEAFF. In nucleotides, the CDR3 is TGTGCCAGCGGAGGATTCAGAGGGGAAGAGAGCATGAACACTGAAGCTTTCTTT.

This chain links TRBV6-1 with TRBJ2-7; 7 bases match TRBD1. This CDR3 is built from 15 residues. Germline values: CDR1 MNHNS, CDR2 SASEGT. V lost 2 bases, J lost 1 base, and 5 bases stayed unmatched. In DNA, the CDR3 is TGTGCCAGCAGTGAAAGAGACAGGGCGTCCTACGAGCAGTACTTC. Amino acid sequence: CASSERDRASYEQYF.

The V gene is TRBV7-3, the J gene TRBJ2-3; 7 bases are a match to TRBD2. CDR1 and CDR2 (germline): SGHTA, FQGTGA. The trim removed 5 bases at V and 4 bases at J, leaving 12 bases unmatched. This CDR3 contains 16 residues. CDR3: CASSELSGMMADTQYF. The CDR3 region has the DNA TGTGCCAGCAGCGAGCTCAGCGGGATGATGGCAGATACGCAGTATTTT.

This clone was counted once. This chain links TRBV5-8 with TRBJ1-5; D gene uncertain. The germline V gene has CDR1 SGHTS and CDR2 YDEGEE. There are 13 residues in the CDR3. V was pared by 0 bases and J by 3 bases, with 4 bases between. For the CDR3, the DNA is TGTGCCAGCAGCTTGGCGCACAATCAGCCCCAGCATTTT. This translates into CASSLAHNQPQHF.

The rearrangement links TRBV19 to TRBJ2-5; 13 bases line up with TRBD2. Germline trimming cut 1 base from V and 4 bases from J; bases unmatched to any gene: 0. The germline V gene has CDR1 LNHDA and CDR2 SQIVND (reference sequence). The CDR3 has 15 residues. For the CDR3, the DNA is TGTGCCAGTAGTATAGGACTAGCGGGAGGAGAGACCCAGTACTTC. This encodes CASSIGLAGGETQYF. The complete variable domain, with remaining parts taken from reference TRBV19 and TRBJ2-5, reads DGGITQSPKYLFRKEGQNVTLSCEQNLNHDAMYWYRQDPGQGLRLIYYSQIVNDFQKGDIAEGYSVSREKKESFPLTVTSAQKNPTAFYLCASSIGLAGGETQYFGPGTRLLVL.

This clone was recorded once. The V gene is TRBV6-5, the J gene TRBJ2-7, with D possibly being TRBD1 (6 bases). V was clipped by 0 bases and J by 6 bases, with 15 bases between them. Germline V gene lookup returns CDR1 MNHEY and CDR2 SVGAGI. The CDR3 is 15 amino acids. CDR3 in DNA: TGTGCCAGCAGTTACTCAAACGGCAGGGGTGGCGAGCAGTACTTC. It encodes CASSYSNGRGGEQYF.

V usage is TRBV20-1 and J usage is TRBJ2-1; D gene uncertain. Per the germline V gene, CDR1 is DFQATT and CDR2 is SNEGSKA (reference sequence). V lost 1 base and J lost 13, with 11 bases in between. This CDR3 contains 11 residues. The CDR3 sequence is CSARVERHQFF. CDR3 nucleotide sequence: TGCAGTGCTAGAGTGGAGAGACATCAGTTCTTC.

The chain uses TRBV29-1 and TRBJ1-1, with 7 positions matching TRBD1. The germline CDR1 and CDR2 sequences are SQVTM and ANQGSEA. V dropped 6 bases and J dropped 4; count of bases not matched to a gene: 11. The CDR3 extends over 14 amino acids. DNA of the CDR3: TGCAGCGTGACCTCCAGGTCAGGGGGCACTGAAGCTTTCTTT. This encodes CSVTSRSGGTEAFF.

The V call is TRBV28, the J call TRBJ2-1; D is unresolved. The V gene's germline CDR1 is MDHEN and CDR2 SYDVKM. The V end lost 6 bases, the J end lost 7 bases, and 13 bases lay between the germline ends. CDR3 size: 13 residues. The CDR3 DNA follows: TGTGCCAGCAGCCTCTGGGGTAAGAATGAGCAGTTCTTC. Protein: CASSLWGKNEQFF.

Many counts were recorded for this clone. The rearrangement uses TRBV4-3 and TRBJ2-3; 9 bases are a match to TRBD2. Germline loops: CDR1 LGHNA, CDR2 YSLEER. CDR3 length equals 16 residues. V lost 1 base, J lost 2 bases, and 4 bases stayed unmatched. The CDR3 DNA sequence: TGCGCCAGCAGCCAAGTGCTAGCGGGGTACACAGATACGCAGTATTTT. Translated: CASSQVLAGYTDTQYF.

This rearrangement joins TRBV5-5 to TRBJ2-1; D not certain. The germline CDR1 and CDR2 sequences are SGHKS and YYEKEE (reference sequence). V shed 0 bases and J shed 0 bases, with 19 bases lying between them. This CDR3 spans 19 amino acids. CDR3 residues: CASSLVPFLSPPSYNEQFF. The CDR3 DNA reads as TGTGCCAGCAGCTTGGTCCCATTTTTGAGTCCTCCCTCCTACAATGAGCAGTTCTTC.

The rearrangement joins TRBV5-1 to TRBJ1-1; the D gene is possibly TRBD1 (5 bases). The CDR3 loop spans 18 amino acids. The germline gives CDR1 SGHRS, CDR2 YFSETQ. Deletions cut 4 bases from V and 2 bases from J, with 24 bases between. CDR3 protein: CASSLPEAGGTSNTEAFF. CDR3 sequence (DNA): TGCGCCAGCAGCCTCCCCGAGGCGGGCGGGACCTCCAACACTGAAGCTTTCTTT.

The rearrangement links TRBV4-3 to TRBJ1-1; TRBD1 might be the D (6 bases). Trimming pared 6 bases from V and 1 base from J, leaving 21 bases between. The CDR3 is 17 amino acids. Germline CDR1 reads LGHNA; CDR2 reads YSLEER. The CDR3 sequence: CASRNYGGGLSNTEAFF. The CDR3 bases are TGCGCCAGCAGGAATTACGGCGGGGGGCTGTCGAACACTGAAGCTTTCTTT.

The chain is built from TRBV10-1 and TRBJ2-7, with D perhaps matching TRBD1 (5 bases). The V end lost 0 bases, the J end lost 6 bases, and 12 bases lay between the germline ends. CDR1 is WNHNN and CDR2 is SYGVQD in the germline V gene (reference sequence). This CDR3 contains 14 residues. DNA of the CDR3: TGCGCCAGCAGTGAGTCGACAGTCATGGGCGAGCAGTACTTC. Encoded protein: CASSESTVMGEQYF.

The V call is TRBV5-5, the J call TRBJ2-3; D could derive from TRBD1 or TRBD2 (5 bases each). CDR3 size: 16 residues. Germline V gene data show CDR1 as SGHKS and CDR2 as YYEKEE (reference sequence). Between the trimmed V and J ends, which lost 4 bases and 3 bases, there was a span of 18 bases. The CDR3 reads CASSPGTGPVTDTQYF. The CDR3 DNA is TGTGCCAGCAGCCCCGGGACGGGGCCTGTTACAGATACGCAGTATTTT.

Only one count was recorded for this clone. The V gene is TRBV7-2, the J gene TRBJ1-3, with 8 bases identical to TRBD1. J gave up 3 bases and V 1 base, and 11 bases lay outside the gene matches. The germline gives CDR1 SGHTA, CDR2 FQGNSA. This CDR3 is 18 amino acids long. The CDR3 DNA sequence: TGTGCCAGCAGCTTAGGACCTCCCCTAACAGGGGGTGGAAACACCATATATTTT. This gives the protein CASSLGPPLTGGGNTIYF.

The DNA of the CDR3 is TGTGCCAGCAGGGACGGATTTAGCAATCAGCCCCAGCATTTT. This encodes CASRDGFSNQPQHF. This sequence joins TRBV2 and TRBJ1-5, with D unresolved. Trimming removed 6 bases at V and 0 bases at J, with 9 bases between. The CDR3 loop spans 14 amino acids. Germline V CDR1 and CDR2: SNHLY, FYNNEI.

J is TRBJ1-1 and V is TRBV7-9, with a weak D call TRBD1 (5 bases). V lost 6 bases, J lost 6 bases, and 8 bases lay in between. This CDR3 spans 11 amino acids. Germline V gene data show CDR1 as SEHNR and CDR2 as FQNEAQ (reference sequence). CDR3 DNA sequence: TGTGCCAGCAGGAAAGGGGCTGAAGCTTTCTTT. It translates to CASRKGAEAFF.

This chain uses TRBV15 with TRBJ1-4, with unresolved D. V gave up 2 bases and J gave up 5 bases, with 6 bases separating them. The CDR3 sequence is 13 residues long. Germline CDR1 LNHNV, CDR2 YYDKDF (reference sequence). The CDR3 region is CATSRRINEKLFF. The CDR3 DNA is TGTGCCACCAGCAGACGGATCAATGAAAAACTGTTTTTT.

This clone was observed a few times. V and J are TRBV9 and TRBJ1-2, with D maybe TRBD1 (5 bases). The ends were cut back, 3 bases at V and 6 bases at J, with 18 bases in the middle. Germline V gene sequence: CDR1 SGDLS, CDR2 YYNGEE. This CDR3 region has 15 residues. The CDR3 loop reads CASSARGTDVHGYTF. The CDR3 DNA sequence: TGTGCCAGCAGCGCCCGCGGGACCGATGTCCATGGCTACACCTTC. Full variable domain (remainder filled in from reference TRBV9 and TRBJ1-2): DSGVTQTPKHLITATGQRVTLRCSPRSGDLSVYWYQQSLDQGLQFLIQYYNGEERAKGNILERFSAQQFPDLHSELNLSSLELGDSALYFCASSARGTDVHGYTFGSGTRLTVV.

V and J are TRBV10-1 and TRBJ2-1; TRBD2 agrees at 12 bases. The germline CDR1 and CDR2 sequences are WNHNN and SYGVQD (reference sequence). Losses at the gene ends were 3 bases for V and 5 bases for J; bases not matched to a gene: 17. The length of the CDR3 is 20 residues. CDR3 sequence reads: CASSDPSRTSGKVGHNEQFF. The DNA for the CDR3 is TGCGCCAGCAGTGACCCTTCGCGGACTAGCGGGAAGGTAGGGCACAATGAGCAGTTCTTC.

The chain links TRBV10-3 to TRBJ2-2, with D perhaps matching TRBD1 (5 bases). The V and J ends lost 8 bases and 13 bases respectively, with 17 bases between them. This CDR3 spans 12 amino acids. In germline, CDR1 is ENHRY, CDR2 SYGVKD. CDR3 DNA sequence: TGTGCCATCGCCCTCAAAGGGGAAGGGCTGTTTTTT. This sequence encodes CAIALKGEGLFF.

The chain is built from TRBV6-1 and TRBJ1-1; 7 bases agree with TRBD1. The CDR3 has 14 amino acids. CDR1 is MNHNS and CDR2 is SASEGT in the germline V gene. V shed 4 bases, J shed 5 bases, and the junction held 7 bases outside the gene matches. CDR3 region: CASSVNRGFTEAFF. The CDR3 DNA follows: TGTGCCAGCAGTGTGAACAGGGGATTTACTGAAGCTTTCTTT.

This chain links TRBV15 with TRBJ2-7; TRBD2 might be the D (6 bases). The CDR3 contains 14 residues. Germline V gene data show CDR1 as LNHNV and CDR2 as YYDKDF (reference sequence). V lost 3 bases, J lost 7 bases, and 16 bases lay in between. The CDR3 sequence is CATSSGTSLGEQYF. The DNA for the CDR3 is TGTGCCACCAGCAGCGGGACTTCCCTGGGGGAGCAGTACTTC.

V and J are TRBV10-3 and TRBJ2-7; TRBD2 matches at 10 bases. Germline-derived CDR1 and CDR2 are ENHRY and SYGVKD. Trimming removed 11 bases from V and 2 bases from J; junction bases left unmatched: 6. This CDR3 spans 13 amino acids. The CDR3 loop is CAVQAGGPYEQYF. CDR3 nucleotides: TGTGCCGTCCAAGCGGGAGGGCCCTACGAGCAGTACTTC.

The rearrangement links TRBV7-6 to TRBJ2-7; TRBD2 matches at 10 bases. V lost 5 bases and J lost 4; bases outside the gene matches: 17. Germline V gives CDR1 SGHVS, CDR2 FNYEAQ. The CDR3 has 18 amino acids. CDR3 loop: CASSATTPPGLALYEQYF. CDR3 coding DNA: TGTGCCAGCAGCGCAACAACCCCACCGGGACTAGCGCTTTACGAGCAGTACTTC.

The chain recombines TRBV2 with TRBJ2-7; 8 nucleotides match TRBD1. The ends lost 3 bases at V and 4 bases at J; junction bases unmatched: 5. CDR1 is SNHLY and CDR2 is FYNNEI in the germline V gene. This CDR3 is 14 amino acids long. The CDR3, as DNA: TGTGCCAGCAGTGATTATAGGACAGGGTACGAGCAGTACTTC. Encoded protein: CASSDYRTGYEQYF.

V is TRBV28 and J is TRBJ2-7; no clear D. From germline, CDR1 is MDHEN and CDR2 SYDVKM. The germline V and J ends were trimmed by 6 bases and 4 bases, with 13 bases remaining between them. This CDR3 spans 13 amino acids. CDR3: CASRGLLVYEQYF. For the CDR3, the DNA is TGTGCCAGCAGGGGCCTATTGGTATACGAGCAGTACTTC.